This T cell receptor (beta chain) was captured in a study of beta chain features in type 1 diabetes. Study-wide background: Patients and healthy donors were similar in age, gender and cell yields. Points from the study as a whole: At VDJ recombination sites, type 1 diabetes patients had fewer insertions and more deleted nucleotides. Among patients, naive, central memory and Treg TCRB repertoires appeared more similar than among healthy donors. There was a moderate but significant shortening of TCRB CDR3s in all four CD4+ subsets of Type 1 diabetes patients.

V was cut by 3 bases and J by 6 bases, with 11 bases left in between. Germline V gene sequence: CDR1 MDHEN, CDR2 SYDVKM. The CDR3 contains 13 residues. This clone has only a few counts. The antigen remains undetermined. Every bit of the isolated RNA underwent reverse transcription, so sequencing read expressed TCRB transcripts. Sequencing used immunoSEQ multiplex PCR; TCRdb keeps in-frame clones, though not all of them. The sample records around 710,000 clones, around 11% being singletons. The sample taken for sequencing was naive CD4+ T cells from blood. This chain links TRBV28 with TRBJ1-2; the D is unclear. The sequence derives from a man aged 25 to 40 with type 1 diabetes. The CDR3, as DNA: TGTGCCAGCAGTTTGAGCACGGACGATGGCTACACCTTC. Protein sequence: CASSLSTDDGYTF.